The source of this T cell receptor beta chain is a study of T cell responses to AZD1222 COVID-19 vaccine. Libraries were prepared by immunoSEQ multiplex PCR; TCRdb keeps only in-frame clonotypes and omits some of them. This repertoire shows under 95,000 clones, approximately 83% found once; its top ten account for about 10%. Study results and caveats: The breadth and depth of Spike-specific TCRs increased once two AZD1222 doses had been given.

Germline lookup yields CDR1 MDHEN and CDR2 SYDVKM. The CDR3 covers 12 residues. Trimming removed 8 bases from V and 4 bases from J; junction bases left unmatched: 4. This clone was recorded only once. Antigen specificity is unknown. The receptor comes from an adult who received the AZD1222 COVID-19 vaccine. The chain couples TRBV28 to TRBJ1-2, with 7 bases aligning to TRBD1. The material was peripheral blood, obtained 28 days after the second AZD1222 dose. This CDR3 is CASAGTAYGYTF. CDR3 bases: TGTGCCAGCGCCGGGACAGCCTATGGCTACACCTTC.